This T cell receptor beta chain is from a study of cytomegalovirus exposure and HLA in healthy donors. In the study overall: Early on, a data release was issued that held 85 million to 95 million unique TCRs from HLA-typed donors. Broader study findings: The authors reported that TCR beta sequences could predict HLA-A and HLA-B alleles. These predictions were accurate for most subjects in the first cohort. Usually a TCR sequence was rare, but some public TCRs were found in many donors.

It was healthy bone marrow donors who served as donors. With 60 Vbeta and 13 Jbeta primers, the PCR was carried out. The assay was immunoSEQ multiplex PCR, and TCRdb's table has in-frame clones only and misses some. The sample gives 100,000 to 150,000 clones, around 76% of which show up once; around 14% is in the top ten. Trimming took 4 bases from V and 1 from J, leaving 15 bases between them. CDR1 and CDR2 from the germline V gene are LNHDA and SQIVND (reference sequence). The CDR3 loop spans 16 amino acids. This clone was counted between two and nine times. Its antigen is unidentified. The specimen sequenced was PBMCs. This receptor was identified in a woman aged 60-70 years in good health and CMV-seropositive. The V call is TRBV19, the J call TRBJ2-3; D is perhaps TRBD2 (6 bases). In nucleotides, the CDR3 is TGTGCCAGTAGTAGGGGAGGTGGGACTGGCACAGATACGCAGTATTTT. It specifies CASSRGGGTGTDTQYF.